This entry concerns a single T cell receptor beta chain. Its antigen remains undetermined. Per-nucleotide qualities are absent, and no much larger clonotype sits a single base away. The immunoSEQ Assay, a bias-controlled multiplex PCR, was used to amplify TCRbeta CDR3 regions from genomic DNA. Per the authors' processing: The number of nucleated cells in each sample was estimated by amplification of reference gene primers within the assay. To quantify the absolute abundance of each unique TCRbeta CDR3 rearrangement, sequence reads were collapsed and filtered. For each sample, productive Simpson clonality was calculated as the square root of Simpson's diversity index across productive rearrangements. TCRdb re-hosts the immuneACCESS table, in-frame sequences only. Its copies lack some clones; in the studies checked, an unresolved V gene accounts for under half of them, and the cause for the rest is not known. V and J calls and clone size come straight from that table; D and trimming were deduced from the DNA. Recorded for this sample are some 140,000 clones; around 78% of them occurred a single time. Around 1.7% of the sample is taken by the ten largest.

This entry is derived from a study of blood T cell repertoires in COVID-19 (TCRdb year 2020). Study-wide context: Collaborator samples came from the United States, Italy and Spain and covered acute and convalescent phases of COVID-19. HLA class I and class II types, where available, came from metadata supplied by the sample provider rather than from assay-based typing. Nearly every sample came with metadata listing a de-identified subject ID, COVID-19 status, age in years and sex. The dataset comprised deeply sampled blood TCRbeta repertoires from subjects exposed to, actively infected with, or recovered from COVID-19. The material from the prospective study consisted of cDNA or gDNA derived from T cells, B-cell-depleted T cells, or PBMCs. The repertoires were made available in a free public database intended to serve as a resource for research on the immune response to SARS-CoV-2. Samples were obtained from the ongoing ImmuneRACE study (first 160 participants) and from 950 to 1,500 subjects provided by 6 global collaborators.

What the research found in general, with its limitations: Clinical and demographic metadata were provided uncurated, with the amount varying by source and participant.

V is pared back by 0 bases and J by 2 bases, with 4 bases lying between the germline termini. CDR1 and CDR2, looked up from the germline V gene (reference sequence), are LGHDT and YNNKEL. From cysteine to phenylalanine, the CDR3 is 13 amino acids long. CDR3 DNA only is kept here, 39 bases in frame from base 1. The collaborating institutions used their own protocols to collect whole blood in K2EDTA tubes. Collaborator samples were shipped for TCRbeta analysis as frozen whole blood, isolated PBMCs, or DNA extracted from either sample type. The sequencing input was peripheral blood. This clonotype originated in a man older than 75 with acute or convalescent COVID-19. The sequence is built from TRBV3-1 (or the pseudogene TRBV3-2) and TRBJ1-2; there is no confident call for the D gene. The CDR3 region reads CASSQEENYGYTF. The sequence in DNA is TGTGCCAGCAGCCAAGAAGAGAACTATGGCTACACCTTC.